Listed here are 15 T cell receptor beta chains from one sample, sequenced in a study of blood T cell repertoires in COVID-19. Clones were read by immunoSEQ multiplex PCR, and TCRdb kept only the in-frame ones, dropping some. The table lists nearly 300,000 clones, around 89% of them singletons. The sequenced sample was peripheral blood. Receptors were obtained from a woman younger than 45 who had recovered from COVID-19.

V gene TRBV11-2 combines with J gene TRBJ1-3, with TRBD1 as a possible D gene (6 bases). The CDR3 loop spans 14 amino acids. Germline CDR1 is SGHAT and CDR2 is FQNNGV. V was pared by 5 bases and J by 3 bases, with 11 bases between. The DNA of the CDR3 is TGTGCCAGCAGCCCGGACAGCTTTGGAAACACCATATATTTT. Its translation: CASSPDSFGNTIYF.

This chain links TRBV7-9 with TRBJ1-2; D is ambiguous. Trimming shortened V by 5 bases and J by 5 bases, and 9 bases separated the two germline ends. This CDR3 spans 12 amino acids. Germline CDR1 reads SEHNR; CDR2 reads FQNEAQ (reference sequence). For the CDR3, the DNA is TGTGCCAGCAGCGAACAGTCATATGGCTACACCTTC. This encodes CASSEQSYGYTF. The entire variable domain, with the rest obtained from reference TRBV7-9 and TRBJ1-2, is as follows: DTGVSQNPRHKITKRGQNVTFRCDPISEHNRLYWYRQTLGQGPEFLTYFQNEAQLEKSRLLSDRFSAERPKGSFSTLEIQRTEQGDSAMYLCASSEQSYGYTFGSGTRLTVV.

The CDR3 bases are TGTGCCAGCAGTTTATTGGGCGCAAATCAGCCCCAGCATTTT. The encoded protein is CASSLLGANQPQHF. V usage is TRBV27 and J usage is TRBJ1-5; D gene unclear. With 1 base removed from V and 4 bases from J, the gap between germline ends came to 8 bases. The CDR3 is 14 amino acids. Germline CDR1 reads MNHEY; CDR2 reads SMNVEV (reference sequence).

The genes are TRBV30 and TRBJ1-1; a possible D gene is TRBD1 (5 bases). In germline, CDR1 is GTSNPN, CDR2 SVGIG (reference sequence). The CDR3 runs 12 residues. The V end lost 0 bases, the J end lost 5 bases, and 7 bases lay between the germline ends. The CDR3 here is CAWSVGRTEAFF. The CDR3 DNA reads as TGTGCCTGGAGTGTGGGGCGTACTGAAGCTTTCTTT.

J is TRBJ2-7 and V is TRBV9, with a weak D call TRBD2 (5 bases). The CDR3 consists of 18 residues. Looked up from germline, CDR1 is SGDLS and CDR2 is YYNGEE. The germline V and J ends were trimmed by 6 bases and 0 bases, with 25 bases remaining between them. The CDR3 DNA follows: TGTGCCAGCACCACTAGGGTAGAGGGCCATCGGAGCTCCTACGAGCAGTACTTC. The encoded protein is CASTTRVEGHRSSYEQYF.

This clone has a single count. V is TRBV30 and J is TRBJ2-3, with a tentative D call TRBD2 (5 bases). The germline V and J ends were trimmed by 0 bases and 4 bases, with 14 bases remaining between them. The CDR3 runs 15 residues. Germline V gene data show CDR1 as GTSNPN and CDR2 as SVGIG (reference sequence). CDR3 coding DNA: TGTGCCTGGAGTGTACACGGAAACGGGGCAGATACGCAGTATTTT. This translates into CAWSVHGNGADTQYF.

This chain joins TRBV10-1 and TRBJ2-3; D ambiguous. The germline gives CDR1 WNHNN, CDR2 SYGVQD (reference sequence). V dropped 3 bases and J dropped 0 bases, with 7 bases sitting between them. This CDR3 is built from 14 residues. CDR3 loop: CASSDFLSTDTQYF. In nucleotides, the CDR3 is TGCGCCAGCAGTGACTTCCTTAGCACAGATACGCAGTATTTT.

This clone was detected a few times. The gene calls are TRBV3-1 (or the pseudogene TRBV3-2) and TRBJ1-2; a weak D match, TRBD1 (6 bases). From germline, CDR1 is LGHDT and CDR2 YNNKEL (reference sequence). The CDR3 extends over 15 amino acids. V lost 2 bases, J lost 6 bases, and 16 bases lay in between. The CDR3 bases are TGTGCCAGCAGCCAATTACGGCAAGGGGGACATGGCTACACCTTC. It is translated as CASSQLRQGGHGYTF.

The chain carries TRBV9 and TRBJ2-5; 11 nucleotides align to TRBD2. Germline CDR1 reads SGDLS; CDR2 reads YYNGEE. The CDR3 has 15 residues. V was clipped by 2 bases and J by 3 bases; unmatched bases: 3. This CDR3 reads CASSVMTSGEETQYF. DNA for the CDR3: TGTGCCAGCAGCGTTATGACTAGCGGGGAAGAGACCCAGTACTTC.

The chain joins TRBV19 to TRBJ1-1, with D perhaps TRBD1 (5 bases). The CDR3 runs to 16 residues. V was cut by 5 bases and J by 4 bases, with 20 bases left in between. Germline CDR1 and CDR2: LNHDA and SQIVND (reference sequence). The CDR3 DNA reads TGTGCCAGTAGTCCTATATGGGGGAGGGCAGGCACTGAAGCTTTCTTT. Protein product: CASSPIWGRAGTEAFF.

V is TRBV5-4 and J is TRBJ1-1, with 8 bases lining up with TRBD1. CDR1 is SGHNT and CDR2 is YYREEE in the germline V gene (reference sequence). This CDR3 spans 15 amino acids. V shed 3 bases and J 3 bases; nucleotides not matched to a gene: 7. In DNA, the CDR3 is TGTGCCAGCAGCTCACCAGGGGGCCCGGACACTGAAGCTTTCTTT. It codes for CASSSPGGPDTEAFF.

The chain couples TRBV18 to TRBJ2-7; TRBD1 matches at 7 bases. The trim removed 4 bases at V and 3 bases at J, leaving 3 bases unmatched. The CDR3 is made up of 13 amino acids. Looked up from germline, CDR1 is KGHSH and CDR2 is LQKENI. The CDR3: CASSRGTDYEQYF. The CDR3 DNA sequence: TGTGCCAGCTCACGGGGGACAGACTACGAGCAGTACTTC.

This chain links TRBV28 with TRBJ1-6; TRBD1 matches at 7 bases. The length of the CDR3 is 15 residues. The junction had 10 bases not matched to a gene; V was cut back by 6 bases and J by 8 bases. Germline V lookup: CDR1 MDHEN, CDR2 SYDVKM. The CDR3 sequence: CASRLQGLRDSPLHF. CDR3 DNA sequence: TGTGCCAGCAGGCTACAGGGGTTACGTGATTCACCCCTCCACTTT.

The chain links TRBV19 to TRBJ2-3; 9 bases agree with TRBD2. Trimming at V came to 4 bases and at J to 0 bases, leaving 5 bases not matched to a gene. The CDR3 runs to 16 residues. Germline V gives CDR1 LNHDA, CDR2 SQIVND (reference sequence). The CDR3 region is CASSNRAGGSTDTQYF. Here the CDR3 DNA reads TGTGCCAGTAGTAACCGGGCGGGGGGGAGCACAGATACGCAGTATTTT.

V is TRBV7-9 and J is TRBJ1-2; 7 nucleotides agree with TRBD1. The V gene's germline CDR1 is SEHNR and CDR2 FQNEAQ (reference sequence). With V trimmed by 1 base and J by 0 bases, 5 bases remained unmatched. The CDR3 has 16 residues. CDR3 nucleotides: TGTGCCAGCAGCTTAGACAGGGGCGAAGCTAACTATGGCTACACCTTC. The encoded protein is CASSLDRGEANYGYTF.